This entry lists 20 T cell receptor beta chains sequenced from one sample in a study of blood T cells in healthy people across ages. For the second PCR, which ran for about 6 to 12 cycles, a sample-barcoded 5' primer and a J-beta primer mix were used. TCRdb reprocessed the 5' RACE reads via MiXCR and lists one record per CDR3 protein. The sample shows 1.5 million to 2 million distinct CDR3 sequences, under 30% of them seen only once. Sequencing was done on a sample of blood. The receptors stem from a woman aged 25 to 39 in good health.

This clonotype has only a few counts. Germline is not matched at one junction end, which may reflect a read error. This chain links TRBV24-1 with TRBJ1-5; a possible D gene is TRBD1 (5 bases). Germline CDR1 KGHDR, CDR2 SFDVKD. The CDR3 has 11 residues. CDR3 in amino acids: CASRAGQPQHF. The CDR3 nucleotides are TGTGCCTCCAGGGCTGGACAGCCCCAGCATTTT.

This clonotype came up a few times. The V and J genes are TRBV7-9 and TRBJ2-4; 9 bases fit TRBD1. The closer fit of TRBJ2-7 to the DNA end suggests the J call may be wrong. The CDR3 runs 15 residues. The germline V gene has CDR1 SEHNR and CDR2 FQNEAQ (reference sequence). The CDR3 sequence: CASSNRGTGYHEQYF. In nucleotides, the CDR3 is TGTGCCAGCAGCAATCGGGGGACAGGGTACCACGAGCAGTACTTC.

As concerns this clonotype: At one boundary the junction diverges from the germline segment, which might be a read error. The rearrangement joins TRBV19 to TRBJ2-2, with D tentatively TRBD2 (5 bases). The CDR3 is 16 amino acids. CDR1 is LNHDA, CDR2 SQIVND, per germline (reference sequence). CDR3 region: CASRVIGGAGTGERFF. The CDR3 DNA follows: TGTGCCAGTAGGGTAATTGGAGGCGCTGGAACCGGGGAGCGGTTTTTT.

This clonotype was seen a few times. The V call is TRBV7-9, the J call TRBJ2-7; 11 bases match TRBD2. V lost 10 bases to trimming and J lost 2 bases; unmatched junction nucleotides: 7. There are 14 residues in the CDR3. Germline loops: CDR1 SEHNR, CDR2 FQNEAQ (reference sequence). The CDR3 DNA sequence: TGTGCCACCGAAAGACTAGCGGGGACCTACGAGCAGTACTTC. This gives the protein CATERLAGTYEQYF.

This clonotype turned up a few times. DNA of the CDR3: TGTGCCAGCACCCTTGACCGCCGATCCCAGCATTTT. Its protein product is CASTLDRRSQHF. The chain is built from TRBV12-3 or TRBV12-4 and TRBJ1-5; unclear D gene. This CDR3 is 12 amino acids long. V shed 7 bases and J shed 11 bases, with 15 bases lying between them.

In this sample, this clonotype turned up a few times. The chain combines TRBV28 with TRBJ1-4, with 8 bases lining up with TRBD1. J gave up 3 bases and V 5 bases, and 2 bases lay outside the gene matches. From germline, CDR1 is MDHEN and CDR2 SYDVKM. CDR3 length equals 14 residues. In DNA, the CDR3 is TGTGCCAGCAGTCGGGACAGGCCTAATGAAAAACTGTTTTTT. It yields the protein CASSRDRPNEKLFF.

For this clonotype: Just one base apart from a much larger clone, this may be a read error. The chain is built from TRBV12-3 or TRBV12-4 and TRBJ2-5, with D possibly being TRBD2 (6 bases). The CDR3 spans 15 residues. V was cut by 2 bases and J by 7 bases, with 17 bases left in between. In DNA form, the CDR3 reads TGTGCCAGCAGTTTATACCGGGGGTTGGAGGTGACCCAGTACTTC. It is translated as CASSLYRGLEVTQYF.

The chain has TRBV6-1 and TRBJ2-1, with D uncertain. The germline CDR1 and CDR2 sequences are MNHNS and SASEGT. The CDR3 sequence is 14 residues long. The germline V and J ends were trimmed by 4 bases and 7 bases, with 14 bases remaining between them. The CDR3 DNA reads as TGTGCCAGCAGTGTTAGTGGATCCCTGAATGAGCAGTTCTTC. Its translation: CASSVSGSLNEQFF.

The chain recombines TRBV28 with TRBJ2-7; weak D call: TRBD1 (5 bases). V lost 8 bases to trimming and J lost 7 bases, with 21 bases between them. The CDR3 sequence is 14 residues long. From germline, CDR1 is MDHEN and CDR2 SYDVKM. CDR3 sequence reads: CASQETAILREQYF. The CDR3 nucleotides read TGTGCCAGCCAAGAGACAGCAATCCTACGGGAGCAGTACTTC.

This clonotype was detected only a few times. The rearrangement joins TRBV20-1 to TRBJ2-1; the D is unclear. The CDR3 is 11 amino acids. Germline lookup yields CDR1 DFQATT and CDR2 SNEGSKA (reference sequence). Trimming cost V 3 bases and J 9 bases, with 9 bases left between them. Here the CDR3 reads CSASPGTEQFF. The CDR3 DNA sequence: TGCAGTGCTAGCCCCGGTACTGAGCAGTTCTTC.

The genes are TRBV12-3 or TRBV12-4 and TRBJ2-1; 8 nucleotides agree with TRBD1. Losses at the gene ends were 8 bases for V and 10 bases for J; bases not matched to a gene: 10. CDR3 length: 13 amino acids. CDR3 bases: TGTGCCAGCGGACAGGGATGGCAATGGGAGCAGTTCTTC. Translating it yields CASGQGWQWEQFF.

For this clonotype: Because the CDR3's place on the DNA is in doubt, the DNA is left out and the CDR3 is given as listed by TCRdb. The V and J genes are TRBV7-9 and TRBJ2-1. The CDR3 extends over 19 residues, inclusive of both ends. Germline V CDR1 and CDR2: SEHNR, FQNEAQ (reference sequence). The CDR3 loop reads CASSFYICSATRPPNEQFF.

The V and J genes are TRBV4-3 and TRBJ2-7; TRBD2 matches at 10 bases. This CDR3 has 14 residues. The V gene's germline CDR1 is LGHNA and CDR2 YSLEER. The J segment lost 3 bases and the V segment lost 3 bases, leaving 2 bases of the junction unmatched. The CDR3 sequence: CASSQRTSGYEQYF. CDR3 DNA sequence: TGCGCCAGCAGCCAGAGGACTAGCGGCTACGAGCAGTACTTC.

In its sample, this clonotype was seen a few times. V and J are TRBV7-2 and TRBJ2-1, with no clear D. With 4 bases removed from V and 0 bases from J, the gap between germline ends came to 10 bases. The length of the CDR3 is 15 residues. CDR1 and CDR2 from the germline V gene are SGHTA and FQGNSA. In DNA form, the CDR3 reads TGTGCCAGCAGCTCAATGGTGGGCTCCTACAATGAGCAGTTCTTC. Protein sequence: CASSSMVGSYNEQFF.

This clonotype was seen only a few times. The chain links TRBV20-1 to TRBJ1-6; TRBD1 matches at 7 bases. The V gene's germline CDR1 is DFQATT and CDR2 SNEGSKA (reference sequence). Unmatched junction bases numbered 9, after V lost 3 bases and J lost 7 bases. This CDR3 spans 15 amino acids. The CDR3 loop reads CSARGLGTANSPLHF. DNA for the CDR3: TGCAGTGCTAGGGGCCTGGGGACAGCAAATTCACCCCTCCACTTT.

In its sample, this clonotype was seen many times. The V gene is TRBV6-6, the J gene TRBJ2-7; D remains ambiguous. V lost 2 bases to trimming and J lost 4 bases, with 3 bases between them. This CDR3 region has 11 residues. Per germline, CDR1 MNHNY and CDR2 SVGAGI (reference sequence). The CDR3 region has the DNA TGTGCCAGCAGTTACCGGTACGAGCAGTACTTC. Its protein product is CASSYRYEQYF.

This clonotype was seen many times. V usage is TRBV14 and J usage is TRBJ2-5; 11 bases map to TRBD1. This CDR3 region has 16 residues. With 5 bases clipped from V and 1 base from J, the junction kept 6 bases outside the gene matches. CDR1 is SGHDN, CDR2 FVKESK, per germline. As DNA, the CDR3 is TGTGCCAGCAGCGTCCGGGACAGGGGGTCCCAAGAGACCCAGTACTTC. It encodes CASSVRDRGSQETQYF.

This chain uses TRBV19 with TRBJ1-1; TRBD1 is a possible D gene (6 bases). The CDR3 runs to 12 residues. Looked up from germline, CDR1 is LNHDA and CDR2 is SQIVND (reference sequence). V dropped 2 bases and J dropped 8 bases, with 9 bases sitting between them. CDR3 DNA sequence: TGTGCCAGTAGTATACAGGGGTACGAAGCTTTCTTT. Its protein product is CASSIQGYEAFF.

The V call is TRBV30, the J call TRBJ2-1, with a weak D call TRBD2 (6 bases). The better agreement between TRBJ2-7 and the DNA end casts doubt on the J call. Germline-derived CDR1 and CDR2 are GTSNPN and SVGIG (reference sequence). The CDR3 sequence is 15 residues long. The CDR3 protein is CAWITGSSSYNEQYF. The DNA for the CDR3 is TGTGCCTGGATCACCGGGAGTAGCTCCTACAATGAGCAGTACTTC.

Many counts were recorded for this clonotype. The V call is TRBV12-5, the J call TRBJ2-1, with D perhaps TRBD1 or TRBD2 (5 bases each). The germline V and J ends were trimmed by 7 bases and 8 bases, with 12 bases remaining between them. Germline values: CDR1 LGHNT, CDR2 FRNRAP. The CDR3 extends over 12 amino acids. Written as DNA, the CDR3 is TGTGCTAGTGCCTGGGGGTGGGATGAGCAGTTCTTC. It translates to CASAWGWDEQFF.